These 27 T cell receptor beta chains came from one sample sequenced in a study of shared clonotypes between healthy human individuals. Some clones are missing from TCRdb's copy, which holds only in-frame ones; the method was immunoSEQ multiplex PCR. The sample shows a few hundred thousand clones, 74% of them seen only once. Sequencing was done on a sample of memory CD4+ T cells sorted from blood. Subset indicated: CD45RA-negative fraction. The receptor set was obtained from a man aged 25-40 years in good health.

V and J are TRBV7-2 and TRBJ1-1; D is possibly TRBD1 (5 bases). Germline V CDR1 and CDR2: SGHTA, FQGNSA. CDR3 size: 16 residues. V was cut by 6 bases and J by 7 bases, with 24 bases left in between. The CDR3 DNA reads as TGTGCCAGCAGTTTAATGGGGCCTCCGTCTGGGGGTGAAGCTTTCTTT. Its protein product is CASSLMGPPSGGEAFF.

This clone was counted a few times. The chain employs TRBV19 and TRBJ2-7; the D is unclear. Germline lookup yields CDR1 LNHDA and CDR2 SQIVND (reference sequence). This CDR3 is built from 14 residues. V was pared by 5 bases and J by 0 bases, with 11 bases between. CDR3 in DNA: TGTGCCAGTAGTTTAACGGAGAGCTCCTACGAGCAGTACTTC. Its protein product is CASSLTESSYEQYF.

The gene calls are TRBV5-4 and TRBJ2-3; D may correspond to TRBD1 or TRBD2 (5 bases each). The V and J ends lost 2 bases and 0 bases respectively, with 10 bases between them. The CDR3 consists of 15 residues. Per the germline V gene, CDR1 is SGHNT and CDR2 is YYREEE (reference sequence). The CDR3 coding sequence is TGTGCCAGCAGCTTAGGGACCCGTAGCACAGATACGCAGTATTTT. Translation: CASSLGTRSTDTQYF.

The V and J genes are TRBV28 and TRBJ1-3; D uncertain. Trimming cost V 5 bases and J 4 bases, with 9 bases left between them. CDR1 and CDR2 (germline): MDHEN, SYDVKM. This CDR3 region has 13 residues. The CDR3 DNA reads TGTGCCAGCAGTGTTAGCAGGGGAAACACCATATATTTT. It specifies CASSVSRGNTIYF.

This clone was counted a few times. In DNA, the CDR3 is TGTGCCAGTAGTTATCAGGGAAAAGCCAAAAACATTCAGTACTTC. Translated, it gives CASSYQGKAKNIQYF. The V and J genes are TRBV19 and TRBJ2-4; the D gene is possibly TRBD1 (5 bases). Per germline, CDR1 LNHDA and CDR2 SQIVND (reference sequence). The CDR3 totals 15 residues. The V end lost 5 bases, the J end lost 0 bases, and 11 bases lay between the germline ends.

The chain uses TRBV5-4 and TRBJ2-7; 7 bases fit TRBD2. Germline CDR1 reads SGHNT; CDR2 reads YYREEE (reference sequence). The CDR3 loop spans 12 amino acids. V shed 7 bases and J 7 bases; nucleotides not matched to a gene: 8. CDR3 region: CASHPAGIEQYF. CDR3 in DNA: TGTGCCAGCCATCCAGCGGGAATAGAGCAGTACTTC. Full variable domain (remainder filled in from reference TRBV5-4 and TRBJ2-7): ETGVTQSPTHLIKTRGQQVTLRCSSQSGHNTVSWYQQALGQGPQFIFQYYREEENGRGNFPPRFSGLQFPNYSSELNVNALELDDSALYLCASHPAGIEQYFGPGTRLTVT.

CDR3: CASSPRTGGVEKLFF. The CDR3, as DNA: TGTGCCAGCTCACCGAGGACAGGGGGCGTTGAAAAACTGTTTTTT. The rearrangement joins TRBV18 to TRBJ1-4; TRBD1 matches 11 bases. The CDR3 is made up of 15 amino acids. CDR1 is KGHSH and CDR2 is LQKENI in the germline V gene. V gave up 3 bases and J gave up 7 bases; unmatched junction bases: 4.

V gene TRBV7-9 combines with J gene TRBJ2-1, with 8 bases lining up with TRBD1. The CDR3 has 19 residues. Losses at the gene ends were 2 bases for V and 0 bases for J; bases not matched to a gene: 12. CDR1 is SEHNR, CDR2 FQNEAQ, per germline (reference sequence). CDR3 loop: CASSLMDRVRPSSYNEQFF. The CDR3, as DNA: TGTGCCAGCAGCTTAATGGACAGGGTGAGGCCTAGCTCCTACAATGAGCAGTTCTTC.

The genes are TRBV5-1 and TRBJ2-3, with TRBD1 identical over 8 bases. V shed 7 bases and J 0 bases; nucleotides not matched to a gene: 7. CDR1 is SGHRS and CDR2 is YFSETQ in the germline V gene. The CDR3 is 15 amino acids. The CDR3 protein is CASGYRGVSTDTQYF. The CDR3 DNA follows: TGCGCCAGCGGTTACAGGGGGGTAAGCACAGATACGCAGTATTTT.

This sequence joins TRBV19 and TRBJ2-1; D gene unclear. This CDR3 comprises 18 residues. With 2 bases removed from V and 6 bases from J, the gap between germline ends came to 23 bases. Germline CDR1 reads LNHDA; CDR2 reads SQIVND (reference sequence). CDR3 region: CASSIFGVRQKLVNEQFF. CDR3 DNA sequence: TGTGCCAGTAGTATATTTGGGGTTAGGCAGAAGTTGGTCAATGAGCAGTTCTTC.

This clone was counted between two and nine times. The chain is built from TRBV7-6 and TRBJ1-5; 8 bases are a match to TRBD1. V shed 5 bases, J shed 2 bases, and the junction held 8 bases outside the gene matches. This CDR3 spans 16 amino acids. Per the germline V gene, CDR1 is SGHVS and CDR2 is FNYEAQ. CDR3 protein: CASSQGVQGGNQPQHF. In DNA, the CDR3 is TGTGCCAGCAGCCAGGGGGTACAGGGGGGCAATCAGCCCCAGCATTTT.

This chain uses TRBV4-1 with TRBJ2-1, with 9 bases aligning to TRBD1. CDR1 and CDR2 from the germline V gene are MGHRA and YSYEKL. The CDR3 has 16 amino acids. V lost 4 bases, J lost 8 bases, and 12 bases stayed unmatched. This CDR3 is CASSPQPGQGYYEQFF. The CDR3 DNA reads TGCGCCAGCAGCCCCCAACCGGGACAGGGATATTATGAGCAGTTCTTC.

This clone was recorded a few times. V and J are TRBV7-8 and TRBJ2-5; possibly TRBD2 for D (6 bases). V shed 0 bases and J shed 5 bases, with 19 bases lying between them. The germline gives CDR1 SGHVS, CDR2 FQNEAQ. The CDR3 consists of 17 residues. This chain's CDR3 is CASSLAGSGVSGETQYF. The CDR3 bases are TGTGCCAGCAGCTTAGCCGGGTCGGGAGTGTCGGGGGAGACCCAGTACTTC.

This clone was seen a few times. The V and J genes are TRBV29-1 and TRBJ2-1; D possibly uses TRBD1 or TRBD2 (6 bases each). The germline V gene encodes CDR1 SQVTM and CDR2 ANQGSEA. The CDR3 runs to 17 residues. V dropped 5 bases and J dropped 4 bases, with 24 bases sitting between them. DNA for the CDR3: TGCAGCGTTTGGGCGGGACGCCCAGGGGATTATTACAATGAGCAGTTCTTC. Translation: CSVWAGRPGDYYNEQFF.

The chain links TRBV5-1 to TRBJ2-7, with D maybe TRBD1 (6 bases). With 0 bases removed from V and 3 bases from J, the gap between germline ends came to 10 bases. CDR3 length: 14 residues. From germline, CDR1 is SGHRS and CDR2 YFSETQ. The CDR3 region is CASSLGGQLYEQYF. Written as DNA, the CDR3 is TGCGCCAGCAGCTTGGGGGGACAACTCTACGAGCAGTACTTC.

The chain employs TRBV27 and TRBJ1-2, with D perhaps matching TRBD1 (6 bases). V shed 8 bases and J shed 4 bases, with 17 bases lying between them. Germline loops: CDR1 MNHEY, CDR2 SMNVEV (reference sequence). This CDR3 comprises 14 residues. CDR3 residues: CASSKNRAAYGYTF. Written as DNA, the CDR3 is TGTGCCAGCTCCAAGAACAGGGCGGCCTATGGCTACACCTTC.

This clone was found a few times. This chain's CDR3 is CASSAGQSFMNTEAFF. CDR3 nucleotide sequence: TGTGCCAGCAGTGCCGGACAGTCGTTCATGAACACTGAAGCTTTCTTT. The chain carries TRBV6-1 and TRBJ1-1; maybe TRBD1 (6 bases). The V end lost 4 bases, the J end lost 0 bases, and 15 bases lay between the germline ends. The germline V gene has CDR1 MNHNS and CDR2 SASEGT. The CDR3 has 16 amino acids.

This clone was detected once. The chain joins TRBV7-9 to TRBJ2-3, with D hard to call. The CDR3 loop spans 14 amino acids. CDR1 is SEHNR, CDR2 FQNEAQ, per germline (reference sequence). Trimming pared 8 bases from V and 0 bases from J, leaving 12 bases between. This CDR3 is CASSLGRSTDTQYF. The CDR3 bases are TGTGCCAGCTCCCTAGGGCGTAGCACAGATACGCAGTATTTT.

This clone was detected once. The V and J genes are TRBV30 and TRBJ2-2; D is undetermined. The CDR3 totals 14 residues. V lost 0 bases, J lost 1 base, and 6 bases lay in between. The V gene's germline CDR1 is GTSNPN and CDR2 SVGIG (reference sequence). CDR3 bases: TGTGCCTGGAGTGTAGGTCGGAACACCGGGGAGCTGTTTTTT. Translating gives CAWSVGRNTGELFF.

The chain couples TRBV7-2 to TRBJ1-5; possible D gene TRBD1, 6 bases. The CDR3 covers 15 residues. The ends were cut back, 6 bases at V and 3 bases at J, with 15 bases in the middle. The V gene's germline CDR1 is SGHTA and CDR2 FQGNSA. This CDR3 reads CASRLHDRPNQPQHF. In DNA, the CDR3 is TGTGCCAGCAGGCTTCACGACAGGCCCAATCAGCCCCAGCATTTT.

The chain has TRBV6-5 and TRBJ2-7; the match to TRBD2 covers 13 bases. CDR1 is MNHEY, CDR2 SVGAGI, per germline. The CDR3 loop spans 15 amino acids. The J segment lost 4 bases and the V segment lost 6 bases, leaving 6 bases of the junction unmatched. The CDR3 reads CASRRTSGSRYEQYF. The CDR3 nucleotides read TGTGCCAGCAGAAGGACTAGCGGGAGCAGGTACGAGCAGTACTTC.

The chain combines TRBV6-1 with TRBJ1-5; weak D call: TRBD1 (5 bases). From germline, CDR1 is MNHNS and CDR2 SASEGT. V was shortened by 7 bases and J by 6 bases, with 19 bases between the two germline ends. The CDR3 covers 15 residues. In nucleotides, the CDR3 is TGTGCCAGCAAGGTGTTTAGGATGGGGGTTCAGCCCCAGCATTTT. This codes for CASKVFRMGVQPQHF.

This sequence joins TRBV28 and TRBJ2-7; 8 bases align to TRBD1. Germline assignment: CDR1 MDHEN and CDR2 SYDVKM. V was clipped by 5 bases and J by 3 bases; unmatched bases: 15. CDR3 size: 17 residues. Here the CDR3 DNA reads TGTGCCAGCAGTCTTTTAGGGGGACAGGTTGAAAACTACGAGCAGTACTTC. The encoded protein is CASSLLGGQVENYEQYF.

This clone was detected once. The CDR3 coding sequence is TGTGCCAGCAGACGCCAAACGGGCCTTTCCTATGGCTACACCTTC. This gives the protein CASRRQTGLSYGYTF. This chain joins TRBV28 and TRBJ1-2; the D is unclear. The ends were cut back, 6 bases at V and 4 bases at J, with 18 bases in the middle. The germline CDR1 and CDR2 sequences are MDHEN and SYDVKM. CDR3 length: 15 residues.

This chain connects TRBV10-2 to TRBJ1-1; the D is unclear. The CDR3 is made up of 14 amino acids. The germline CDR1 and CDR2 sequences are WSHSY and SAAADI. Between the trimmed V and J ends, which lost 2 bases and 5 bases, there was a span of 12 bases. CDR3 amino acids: CASSEPGRNTEAFF. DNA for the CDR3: TGCGCCAGCAGTGAGCCAGGACGTAATACTGAAGCTTTCTTT.

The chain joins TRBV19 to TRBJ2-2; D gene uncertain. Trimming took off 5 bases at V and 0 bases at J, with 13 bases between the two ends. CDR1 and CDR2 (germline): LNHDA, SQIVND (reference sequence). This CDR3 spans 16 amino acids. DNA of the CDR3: TGTGCCAGTAGTTCCATATTGATCGCGAACACCGGGGAGCTGTTTTTT. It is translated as CASSSILIANTGELFF. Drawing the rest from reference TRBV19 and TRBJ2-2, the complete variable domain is DGGITQSPKYLFRKEGQNVTLSCEQNLNHDAMYWYRQDPGQGLRLIYYSQIVNDFQKGDIAEGYSVSREKKESFPLTVTSAQKNPTAFYLCASSSILIANTGELFFGEGSRLTVL.

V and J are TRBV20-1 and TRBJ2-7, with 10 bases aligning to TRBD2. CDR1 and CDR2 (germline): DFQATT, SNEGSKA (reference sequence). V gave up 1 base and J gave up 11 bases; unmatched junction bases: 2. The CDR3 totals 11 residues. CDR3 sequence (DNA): TGCAGTGCTAGAGTGCTAGCGGGGGAGTACTTC. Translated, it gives CSARVLAGEYF.